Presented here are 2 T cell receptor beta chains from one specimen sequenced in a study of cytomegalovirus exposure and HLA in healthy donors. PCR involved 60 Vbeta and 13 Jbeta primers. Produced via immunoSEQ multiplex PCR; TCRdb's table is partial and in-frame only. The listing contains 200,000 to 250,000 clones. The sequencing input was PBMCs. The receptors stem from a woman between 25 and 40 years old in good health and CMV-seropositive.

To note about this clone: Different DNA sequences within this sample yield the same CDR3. CDR3 in DNA: TGTGCCAGCAGCTTAGATCGCGATCAGCCCCAGCATTTT. Translation: CASSLDRDQPQHF. This chain connects TRBV7-2 to TRBJ1-5; D gene uncertain. The V end lost 1 base, the J end lost 5 bases, and 6 bases lay between the germline ends. The CDR3 spans 13 residues. Per the germline V gene, CDR1 is SGHTA and CDR2 is FQGNSA.

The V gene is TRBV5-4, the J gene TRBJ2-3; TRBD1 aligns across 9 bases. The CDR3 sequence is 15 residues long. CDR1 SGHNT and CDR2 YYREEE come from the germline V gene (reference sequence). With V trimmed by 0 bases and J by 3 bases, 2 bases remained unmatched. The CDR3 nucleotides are TGTGCCAGCAGCTTGGACAGGGGGCTAACAGATACGCAGTATTTT. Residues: CASSLDRGLTDTQYF.